A single sample gave rise to the 3 T cell receptor beta chains below, sequenced in a study of blood T cell repertoires in COVID-19. Sequencing used immunoSEQ multiplex PCR; TCRdb keeps in-frame clones, though not all of them. The profile shows 150,000 to 200,000 clones, around nine tenths of them singletons. Sample: peripheral blood. The receptors here all came from a human donor in a cohort sampled during active COVID-19.

This clone has just one count. V is TRBV7-2 and J is TRBJ1-6, with TRBD1 identical over 7 bases. V shed 5 bases and J 9 bases; nucleotides not matched to a gene: 4. Germline V lookup: CDR1 SGHTA, CDR2 FQGNSA. The CDR3 runs to 13 residues. The CDR3 nucleotides are TGTGCCAGCAGCCGTTACAGGGGTTCACCCCTCCACTTT. Amino acid sequence: CASSRYRGSPLHF.

The chain joins TRBV20-1 to TRBJ2-7; D is unresolved. Deletions cut 4 bases from V and 3 bases from J, with 7 bases between. The CDR3 is 11 amino acids. Per germline, CDR1 DFQATT and CDR2 SNEGSKA (reference sequence). CDR3 bases: TGCAGTGCTATAGGCGGCTACGAGCAGTACTTC. It translates to CSAIGGYEQYF.

V usage is TRBV9 and J usage is TRBJ2-1, with 11 bases lining up with TRBD1. Germline CDR1 and CDR2: SGDLS and YYNGEE. After removal of 5 bases from V and 8 bases from J, the junction contained 6 bases not matched to a gene. This CDR3 has 14 residues. For the CDR3, the DNA is TGTGCCAGCAGTCTGGGACAGGGGGTTTATGAGCAGTTCTTC. This sequence encodes CASSLGQGVYEQFF. Using reference TRBV9 and TRBJ2-1 for the parts outside the CDR3, the full variable domain is DSGVTQTPKHLITATGQRVTLRCSPRSGDLSVYWYQQSLDQGLQFLIQYYNGEERAKGNILERFSAQQFPDLHSELNLSSLELGDSALYFCASSLGQGVYEQFFGPGTRLTVL.